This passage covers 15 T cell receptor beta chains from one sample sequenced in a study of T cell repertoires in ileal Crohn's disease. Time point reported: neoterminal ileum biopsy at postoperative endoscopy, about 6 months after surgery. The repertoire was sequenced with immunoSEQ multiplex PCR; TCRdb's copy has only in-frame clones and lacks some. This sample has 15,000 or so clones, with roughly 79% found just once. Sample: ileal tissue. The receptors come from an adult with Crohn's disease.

The CDR3 is CASSQEGSPDTQYF. CDR3 nucleotides: TGCGCCAGCAGCCAAGAAGGGAGCCCAGATACGCAGTATTTT. The chain has TRBV4-1 and TRBJ2-3, with D possibly being TRBD2 (5 bases). CDR3 length: 14 residues. V was cut by 0 bases and J by 4 bases, with 8 bases left in between. Per the germline V gene, CDR1 is MGHRA and CDR2 is YSYEKL.

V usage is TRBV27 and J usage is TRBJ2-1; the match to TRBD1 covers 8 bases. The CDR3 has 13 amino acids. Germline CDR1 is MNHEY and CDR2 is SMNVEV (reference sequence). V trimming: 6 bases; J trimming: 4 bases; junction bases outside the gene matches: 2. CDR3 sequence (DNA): TGTGCCAGCAGACAGGGGGAATACAATGAGCAGTTCTTC. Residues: CASRQGEYNEQFF.

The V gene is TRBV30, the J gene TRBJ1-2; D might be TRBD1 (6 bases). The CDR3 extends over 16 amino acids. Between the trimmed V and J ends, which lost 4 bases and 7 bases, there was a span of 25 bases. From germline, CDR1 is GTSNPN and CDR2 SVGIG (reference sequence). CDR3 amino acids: CAWNWVGPRGNLGYTF. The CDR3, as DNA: TGTGCCTGGAATTGGGTGGGACCCAGGGGAAATCTTGGCTACACCTTC.

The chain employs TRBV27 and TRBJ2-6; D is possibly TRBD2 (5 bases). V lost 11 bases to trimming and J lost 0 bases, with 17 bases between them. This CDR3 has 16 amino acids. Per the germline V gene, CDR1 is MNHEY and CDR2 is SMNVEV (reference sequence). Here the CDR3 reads CASTQFGNSGANVLTF. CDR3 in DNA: TGTGCCTCTACCCAATTCGGGAACTCTGGGGCCAACGTCCTGACTTTC.

The chain's CDR3 is CASSTTASGANVLTF. The DNA for the CDR3 is TGTGCCAGCAGTACGACAGCTTCTGGGGCCAACGTCCTGACTTTC. J is TRBJ2-6 and V is TRBV6-5; D perhaps matches TRBD1 (5 bases). The CDR3 runs 15 residues. Trimming stripped 5 bases from V and 1 base from J, with 9 bases between. Germline values: CDR1 MNHEY, CDR2 SVGAGI.

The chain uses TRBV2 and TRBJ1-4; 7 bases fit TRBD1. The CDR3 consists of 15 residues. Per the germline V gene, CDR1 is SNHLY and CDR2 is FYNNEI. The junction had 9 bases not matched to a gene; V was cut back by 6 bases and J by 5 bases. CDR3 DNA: TGTGCCAGCAGGGCTAGGGACAGCGGAAATGAAAAACTGTTTTTT. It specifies CASRARDSGNEKLFF.

The CDR3 bases are TGTGCCAGCAGCGGGAGGGGACAGACTGTTAACTATGGCTACACCTTC. It is translated as CASSGRGQTVNYGYTF. J is TRBJ1-2 and V is TRBV11-2, with 7 bases fitting TRBD1. Germline loops: CDR1 SGHAT, CDR2 FQNNGV. The CDR3 covers 16 residues. Trimming at V came to 5 bases and at J to 1 base, leaving 10 bases not matched to a gene.

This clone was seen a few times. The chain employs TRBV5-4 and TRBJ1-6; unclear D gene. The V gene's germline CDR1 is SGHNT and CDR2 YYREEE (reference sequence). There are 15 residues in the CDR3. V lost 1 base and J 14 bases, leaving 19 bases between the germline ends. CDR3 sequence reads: CASSLWGATHRTLHF. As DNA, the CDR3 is TGTGCCAGCAGCTTGTGGGGAGCGACTCATCGTACCCTCCACTTT.

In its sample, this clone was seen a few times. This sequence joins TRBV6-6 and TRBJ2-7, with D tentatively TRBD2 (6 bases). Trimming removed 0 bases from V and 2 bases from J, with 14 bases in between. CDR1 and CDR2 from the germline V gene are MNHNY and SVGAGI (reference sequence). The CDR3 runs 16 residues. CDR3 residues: CASSYSDGSGAYEQYF. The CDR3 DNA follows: TGTGCCAGCAGTTACTCGGACGGGAGTGGGGCCTACGAGCAGTACTTC.

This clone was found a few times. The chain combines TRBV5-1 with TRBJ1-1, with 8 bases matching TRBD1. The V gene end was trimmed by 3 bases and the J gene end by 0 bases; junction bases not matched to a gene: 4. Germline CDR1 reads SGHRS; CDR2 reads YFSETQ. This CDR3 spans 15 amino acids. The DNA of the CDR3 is TGCGCCAGCAGCTCCCGACAGGGGATGAACACTGAAGCTTTCTTT. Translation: CASSSRQGMNTEAFF.

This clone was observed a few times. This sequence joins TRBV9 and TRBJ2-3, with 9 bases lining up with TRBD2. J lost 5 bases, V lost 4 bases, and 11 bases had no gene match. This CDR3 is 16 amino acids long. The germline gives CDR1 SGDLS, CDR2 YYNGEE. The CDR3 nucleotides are TGTGCCAGCAGCCTTACGGGCGGGAGGGCCAAAGATACGCAGTATTTT. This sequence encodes CASSLTGGRAKDTQYF.

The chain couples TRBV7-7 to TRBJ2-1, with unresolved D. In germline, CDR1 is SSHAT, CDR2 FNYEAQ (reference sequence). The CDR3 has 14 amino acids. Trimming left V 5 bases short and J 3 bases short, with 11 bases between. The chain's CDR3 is CASSPSRDYNEQFF. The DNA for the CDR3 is TGTGCCAGCAGCCCCTCAAGAGACTACAATGAGCAGTTCTTC.

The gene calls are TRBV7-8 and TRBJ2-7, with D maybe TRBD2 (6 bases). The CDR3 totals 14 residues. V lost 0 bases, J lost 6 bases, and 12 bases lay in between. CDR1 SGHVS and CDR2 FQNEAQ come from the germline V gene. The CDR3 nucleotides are TGTGCCAGCAGCTTAGCCGCGGGATTAACCGAGCAGTACTTC. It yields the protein CASSLAAGLTEQYF. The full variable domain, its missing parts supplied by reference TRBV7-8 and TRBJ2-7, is GAGVSQSPRYKVAKRGQDVALRCDPISGHVSLFWYQQALGQGPEFLTYFQNEAQLDKSGLPSDRFFAERPEGSVSTLKIQRTQQEDSAVYLCASSLAAGLTEQYFGPGTRLTVT.

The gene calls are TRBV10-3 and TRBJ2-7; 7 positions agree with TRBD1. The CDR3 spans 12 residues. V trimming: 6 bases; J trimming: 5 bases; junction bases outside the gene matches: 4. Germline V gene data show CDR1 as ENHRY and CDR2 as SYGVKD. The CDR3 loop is CAIRSDRDEQYF. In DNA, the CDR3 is TGTGCCATCAGAAGTGACAGGGACGAGCAGTACTTC.

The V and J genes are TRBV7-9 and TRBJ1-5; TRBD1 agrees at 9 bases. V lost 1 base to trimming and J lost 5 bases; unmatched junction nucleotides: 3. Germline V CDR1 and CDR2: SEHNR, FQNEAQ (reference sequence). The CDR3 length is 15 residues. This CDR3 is CASSLGDRAYQPQHF. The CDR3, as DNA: TGTGCCAGCAGCTTAGGGGACAGGGCGTATCAGCCCCAGCATTTT.